The text below deals with one TCR beta chain. Its specificity is not known. The V gene lost 0 bases and the J gene lost 4 bases, with 7 bases spanning the gap. Germline V gene sequence: CDR1 MNHEY, CDR2 SVGAGI. The CDR3 has 14 residues. Using immunoSEQ multiplex PCR, the repertoire was profiled, and TCRdb retains in-frame clones only, with some absent. This table holds about 180,000 clones, 90% to 95% found once. This sample is drawn from a study of T cell responses to AZD1222 COVID-19 vaccine. Study outcomes and limitations: Recipients of AZD1222 seropositive at baseline numbered only 6 or 7. The donors showed a predominance of white British ancestry and of females, with possible underestimation of clonal diversity.

The TCR sequence derives from an adult who received the AZD1222 COVID-19 vaccine. The sample was peripheral blood, taken 28 days after the second AZD1222 dose. The chain is built from TRBV6-5 and TRBJ1-5; D is unresolved. This CDR3 is CASSYSTRNQPQHF. The CDR3 DNA reads as TGTGCCAGCAGTTACTCAACGAGAAATCAGCCCCAGCATTTT.